Presented here are 11 T cell receptor beta chains from one specimen sequenced in a study of cytomegalovirus exposure and HLA in healthy donors. In the PCR, 60 Vbeta and 13 Jbeta primers were used. Profiled with immunoSEQ multiplex PCR; TCRdb holds only in-frame clones, not every one. Altogether 180,000 or so clones are present, under 80% being singletons, with the ten largest covering over 3%. Specimen: PBMCs. The receptors here all came from a female donor in good health and CMV-seronegative.

The CDR3 protein is CASSVGVERGGQETQYF. Here the CDR3 DNA reads TGTGCCAGCAGCGTAGGGGTGGAGCGGGGGGGCCAAGAGACCCAGTACTTC. The chain combines TRBV9 with TRBJ2-5, with 10 positions matching TRBD2. The CDR3 length is 17 residues. Trimming cost V 0 bases and J 1 base; bases outside gene matches: 6. Per the germline V gene, CDR1 is SGDLS and CDR2 is YYNGEE.

The gene calls are TRBV21-1 and TRBJ1-1; whether TRBD1, the table's D call, matches the DNA was not checked. TRBV21-1 is a recognized pseudogene. CDR3 length equals 15 residues. The CDR3 DNA is TGTGCCAGCAGATATACTAGGGGGTTAAACACTGAAGCTTTCTTT. It is translated as CASRYTRGLNTEAFF.

The chain links TRBV18 to TRBJ1-3; TRBD1 is a possible D gene (5 bases). Germline loops: CDR1 KGHSH, CDR2 LQKENI. This CDR3 has 17 amino acids. Trimming took off 1 base at V and 0 bases at J, with 13 bases between the two ends. The CDR3 sequence: CASSPLAGEYSGNTIYF. DNA for the CDR3: TGTGCCAGCTCACCACTTGCGGGGGAGTACTCTGGAAACACCATATATTTT.

The table lists this clone with a few counts. V and J are TRBV5-1 and TRBJ2-5; 11 nucleotides match TRBD2. The CDR3 is 15 residues long. The V and J ends lost 0 bases and 5 bases, in that order; junction bases with no gene match: 3. Per the germline V gene, CDR1 is SGHRS and CDR2 is YFSETQ. CDR3 sequence (DNA): TGCGCCAGCAGCTTGGATAGCGGGAGGGATGAGACCCAGTACTTC. Translation gives CASSLDSGRDETQYF.

The CDR3 nucleotides are TGTGCCAGCAGCTTGGGGCAGGGGGCGCAGGTGAACACTGAAGCTTTCTTT. Its translation: CASSLGQGAQVNTEAFF. V is TRBV11-2 and J is TRBJ1-1; 8 bases line up with TRBD1. Unmatched junction bases numbered 9, after V lost 3 bases and J lost 0 bases. The CDR3 runs to 17 residues. Germline values: CDR1 SGHAT, CDR2 FQNNGV.

The chain carries TRBV7-3 and TRBJ2-7; D perhaps matches TRBD2 (5 bases). This CDR3 region has 14 residues. The V end lost 5 bases, the J end lost 0 bases, and 11 bases lay between the germline ends. Germline CDR1 reads SGHTA; CDR2 reads FQGTGA. The CDR3 loop is CASSPLANSYEQYF. The CDR3 DNA reads TGTGCCAGCAGCCCCTTAGCGAACTCCTACGAGCAGTACTTC.

The CDR3 loop reads CASSESGWAWLTGEGDTGELFF. CDR3 coding DNA: TGCGCCAGCAGTGAGTCGGGATGGGCTTGGCTTACGGGGGAAGGGGACACCGGGGAGCTGTTTTTT. The chain joins TRBV10-1 to TRBJ2-2; D might be TRBD2 (6 bases). The germline V gene has CDR1 WNHNN and CDR2 SYGVQD (reference sequence). Trimming took 0 bases from V and 3 from J, leaving 29 bases between them. The CDR3 runs 22 residues.

The sample holds a few counts of this clone. The rearrangement uses TRBV28 and TRBJ2-5, with TRBD1 identical over 10 bases. The V gene's germline CDR1 is MDHEN and CDR2 SYDVKM. Germline trimming cut 6 bases from V and 4 bases from J; bases unmatched to any gene: 8. The CDR3 contains 15 residues. This chain's CDR3 is CASSTGQGESETQYF. CDR3 in DNA: TGTGCCAGCAGCACCGGACAGGGGGAGTCAGAGACCCAGTACTTC. The variable domain in full, completed from reference TRBV28 and TRBJ2-5, reads DVKVTQSSRYLVKRTGEKVFLECVQDMDHENMFWYRQDPGLGLRLIYFSYDVKMKEKGDIPEGYSVSREKKERFSLILESASTNQTSMYLCASSTGQGESETQYFGPGTRLLVL.

The V and J genes are TRBV4-2 and TRBJ1-5; no firm D call. V lost 0 bases and J 6 bases, leaving 3 bases between the germline ends. CDR1 LGHNA and CDR2 YNFKEQ come from the germline V gene. This CDR3 is 12 amino acids long. CDR3: CASSQDSQPQHF. DNA of the CDR3: TGTGCCAGCAGCCAAGATAGTCAGCCCCAGCATTTT.

The chain uses TRBV7-2 and TRBJ2-5; TRBD2 aligns across 15 bases. J lost 10 bases, V lost 6 bases, and 6 bases had no gene match. The CDR3 has 14 residues. The germline V gene has CDR1 SGHTA and CDR2 FQGNSA. CDR3 sequence reads: CASSPGLAGGGQYF. CDR3 sequence (DNA): TGTGCCAGCAGTCCGGGACTAGCGGGGGGAGGCCAGTACTTC.

This clone came up once. The chain couples TRBV6-1 to TRBJ1-5; 11 bases map to TRBD1. Germline V gene sequence: CDR1 MNHNS, CDR2 SASEGT. The CDR3 runs to 15 residues. V shed 5 bases and J 5 bases; nucleotides not matched to a gene: 5. This CDR3 reads CASSSDRGLHQPQHF. Written as DNA, the CDR3 is TGTGCCAGCAGTTCGGACAGGGGGCTCCATCAGCCCCAGCATTTT.